This T cell receptor (beta chain) originates from a study of T cell clonality in common variable immunodeficiency (dated by TCRdb to between 2015 and 2017). Beyond this particular receptor, the publication reports: According to the authors, finding the cause of the higher clonality in CVID would require sequencing the repertoires of T cell subpopulations. Patient heterogeneity within the CVID cohort put limits on correlating repertoire features with clinical complications. Fewer deletions and N-nucleotide insertions were reportedly observed in CVID TCRbeta sequences, and highly modified clones with 13 or more V deletions were reportedly absent from CVID TCRbeta sequences. TCRbeta clonality was higher in CVID subjects than in healthy controls (t-test p = 0.018), and the increase was most characteristic of about a third of subjects. Even though DNA input was the same, control samples had an average of about 90,000 unique sequences each, compared with roughly 30,000 in CVID samples. Fewer TCRbeta clones were shared among CVID subjects than among healthy controls (p < 0.0001).

Equivalent amounts of genomic DNA from CVID and control samples were used as sequencing input. For every sample, a 60 bp segment covering the rearranged TCRbeta CDR3 region was amplified and then sequenced. The immunoSEQ assay, a bias-corrected multiplex PCR combined with high-throughput sequencing, was used for TCRbeta amplification. The paper's data handling went like this. Each unique nucleotide sequence was treated as a clone and annotated with V, D and J genes, copy number and frequency. Sequences were labeled productive if in frame, and non-productive if out of frame or containing stop codons. As previously described, clonality was computed from Shannon's entropy. The predicted amino acid sequences of productive clones were used to derive mean CDR3 Kyte-Doolittle hydropathy. The R hclust function was used to hierarchically cluster scaled V gene usage with Manhattan distance and complete linkage. Clone sharing by CDR3 amino acid sequence was assessed by resampling 12 repertoires per group over 100 rounds. The repertoires were screened for 70 published EBV-specific TCRbeta sequences and fewer than 300 published CMV-specific TCRbeta sequences. A couple of CVID samples that yielded fewer than 10,000 sequences were excluded from the analysis, so roughly 42 CVID repertoires were retained. Not all clones reach the TCRdb copy of this immuneACCESS table, which keeps in-frame sequences only. Checked studies attribute under half of the gap to unresolved V genes and leave the rest unexplained. V and J calls and clone size follow that table, whereas D and trimming were derived from the DNA. Listed for this sample are 25,000 to 35,000 clones, none observed only a single time. Together, the top ten hold 5% to 7% of the sample.

CVID was diagnosed by standard criteria: serum IgG, IgA and/or IgM reduced below normal range, plus specific antibody deficiency. There were about 42 subjects in the CVID group (roughly 15 female and 30 or so male), ranging in age from about 9 to 65 years, with a mean age of around 40. Most of the CVID patients and most of the healthy controls were of Caucasian heritage. At the time of study participation, every CVID subject had been on replacement immunoglobulin therapy for one year or longer. At blood collection, none of the CVID subjects was ill or on immunomodulatory or immunosuppressive medication. Heparinized peripheral whole blood samples of roughly 5 to 8.5 ml were obtained from each donor. Genomic DNA from adults with common variable immune deficiency (CVID) and from healthy adult controls was used to sequence TCRbeta CDR3 repertoires. Diluted blood was density-centrifuged over Hypaque 1077 or Ficoll-Paque to isolate peripheral blood mononuclear cells. Genomic DNA was obtained from unsorted mononuclear cells through either Qiagen column purification or a centrifugation-based method.

Including the terminal cysteine and phenylalanine, the CDR3 comprises 13 residues. The DNA covers only part of the CDR3, 30 bases in frame from base 1. The germline V gene (reference sequence) specifies LNHDA as CDR1 and SQIVND as CDR2. The V end loses 6 bases and the J end loses 2 bases, and a stretch of 11 bases separates them. This clone appeared a few times. It lacks a known antigen. The read stops 3 residues short of the end of the CDR3; the missing end is completed from the germline J gene. The TCR comes from a human donor with common variable immunodeficiency. The V and J segments used are TRBV19 and TRBJ2-7, with the D gene too uncertain to name. The sequenced sample consisted of peripheral blood mononuclear cells. CDR3 DNA, as far as it was read: TGTGCCAGTAGGATGTCTTCGGCCTACGAG. Translated, it reads CASRMSSAYE. The complete CDR3 reads CASRMSSAYEQYF.